This T cell receptor (beta chain) comes out of a study of T cells in Graves' hyperthyroidism and ophthalmopathy (dated by TCRdb to the late 2010s). Some background on the complete study: To identify distinguishing TCR V-J signatures, a discovery cohort of 100 patients was used, comprising fewer than 45 with Graves' ophthalmopathy and around 57 with stable Graves' hyperthyroidism. An independent validation cohort of under 20 hyperthyroidism patients and approximately 16 patients who later progressed to ophthalmopathy tested prospective prediction of ophthalmopathy. The approximately 100 discovery patients were randomly split 7:3 into training and test sets. The paper describes TCR Vbeta CDR3 sequencing of roughly 130 peripheral blood samples, made up of around 41 ophthalmopathy patients, roughly 75 hyperthyroidism patients and 17 progressor patients. Thyroid tissue and blood T-cell repertoires from six or seven Graves' hyperthyroidism patients were also compared in the study. After sampling, hyperthyroidism patients received methimazole starting at 30 mg daily, and ophthalmopathy patients received high-dose intravenous methylprednisolone.

Exclusion was applied to patients with uncontrolled infections, other autoimmune diseases, pregnancy or lactation. Diagnoses relied on clinical symptoms, serum thyroxine and TRAb, thyroid ultrasound and orbital computed tomography. Total RNA was extracted with Trizol reagent, and quality was checked on an Agilent 2100 Bioanalyzer. As encoded in the germline V gene, CDR1 is SGHAT while CDR2 is FQNNGV. The CDR3 sequence holds 13 residues, the cysteine and phenylalanine included. CDR3 DNA only is kept here, 39 bases in frame from base 1. Between the V and J ends, shortened by 1 base and 5 bases respectively, the junction contains 8 bases. The TCR beta CDR3 regions were amplified from RNA transcripts. The first round of RT-PCR for the TCR CDR3 was performed with the HTBI primer set and the Qiagen OneStep RT-PCR kit. Libraries were constructed in a second round of multiplex PCR, after which size selection and purification were performed. The libraries were sequenced on an Illumina HiSeq2000 using paired-end 100 bp reads. Turning to the authors' computational methods: SOAPnuke was used to process the raw data, throwing out any read that contained adapters or uncalled bases, had a mean Phred below 15, or lacked an exact constant-primer or identifier match. High-quality paired reads were merged with COPE v1.2.5, and unique nucleotide sequences were defined as clonotypes. Clonotypes were aligned to IMGT TRBV, TRBD and TRBJ reference segments using MiTCR v1.1. Only V-J combinations with frequency above 0.0001, covering about 99% of repertoires, were analysed. A TCS score was defined as the ratio of F50 (clonal expansion) to E x V (chaos), with BLOSUM62-based TCRdist applied between CDR3 peptides within each V-J. Welch's t-statistics and random forest reduced around 510 V-J features to 13, which were used in a naive Bayes classifier (R e1071). Thyroid-blood repertoire similarity was quantified with the Morisita-Horn index. TCRdb took the public reads, trimmed them with fastp at Q25, ran MiXCR for clone calling and kept in-frame beta chains. CDR3 protein sequences are deduplicated, and each keeps its most common genes and DNA. TCRdb, not the original authors, processed these V and J calls. The sample table records about 500,000 distinct CDR3 sequences; around 43% of these occur just once. The ten largest clones add up to about two fifths of the sample.

This clonotype has a count of ten or more. Its antigen remains unidentified. Nothing much larger sits one base from this clone, and base qualities are not available. The study at large found these results: Most expanded thyroid clonotypes (frequency above 0.001) were also found in blood, which suggests that blood repertoires may mirror thyroid immune responses. A 13 V-J signature model separated ophthalmopathy from stable hyperthyroidism, with approximately 87% sensitivity and around 84% specificity in cross-validation and 80%/75% in testing. In validation, the model predicted progression to ophthalmopathy with approximately 71% sensitivity and 72% to 75% specificity, a median of roughly seven months before onset. No statistical method was used to fix the sample size in advance, and group allocation was not hidden from the investigators.

The sequence was collected from an adult woman with Graves' disease, either hyperthyroidism or ophthalmopathy (not recorded which). Sequencing used peripheral blood or thyroid tissue (not recorded which). The chain uses TRBV11-2 and TRBJ2-5; no confident D gene assignment can be made. The nucleotides read TGTGCCAGCAGCTTAGCGGAGTCGGAGACCCAGTACTTC. Translation gives CASSLAESETQYF.